A single sample is the source of the 5 T cell receptor beta chains below, sequenced in a study of T cell responses to AZD1222 COVID-19 vaccine. The table came from immunoSEQ multiplex PCR; TCRdb's copy has only in-frame clones and leaves some out. The data hold 90,000 to 150,000 clones, with 88% observed a single time. The specimen was peripheral blood, collected on day 0 of AZD1222 vaccination. All receptors derive from an adult in good health.

This clone was counted a single time. The V and J genes are TRBV7-2 and TRBJ2-5, with 8 nucleotides matching TRBD2. The trim removed 5 bases at V and 1 base at J, leaving 6 bases unmatched. CDR1 and CDR2 (germline): SGHTA, FQGNSA. The CDR3 runs to 15 residues. The CDR3 here is CASSRGLGIQETQYF. CDR3 bases: TGTGCCAGCAGCCGGGGACTAGGCATCCAAGAGACCCAGTACTTC.

The chain is built from TRBV5-1 and TRBJ1-6; TRBD1 might be the D (5 bases). Trimming pared 6 bases from V and 6 bases from J, leaving 13 bases between. The CDR3 extends over 14 amino acids. Germline V gene lookup returns CDR1 SGHRS and CDR2 YFSETQ. The CDR3 loop reads CASKDQGSNSPLHF. CDR3 coding DNA: TGCGCCAGCAAGGATCAGGGCAGTAATTCACCCCTCCACTTT.

The V call is TRBV3-1 (or the pseudogene TRBV3-2), the J call TRBJ1-2; TRBD1 matches 10 bases. Germline V lookup: CDR1 LGHDT, CDR2 YNNKEL (reference sequence). After removal of 4 bases from V and 8 bases from J, the junction contained 4 bases not matched to a gene. The CDR3 is 13 amino acids. CDR3 sequence: CASSRGQGTGYTF. The CDR3 nucleotides read TGTGCCAGCAGCCGGGGACAGGGGACAGGCTACACCTTC.

CDR3 sequence reads: CASSFQGQGYEQYF. CDR3 DNA: TGTGCCAGCAGCTTTCAGGGACAGGGATACGAGCAGTACTTC. The chain has TRBV11-1 and TRBJ2-7; 9 bases align to TRBD1. The CDR3 loop spans 14 amino acids. CDR1 and CDR2 from the germline V gene are SGHAT and FQDESV (reference sequence). V lost 3 bases, J lost 4 bases, and 4 bases stayed unmatched.

This chain links TRBV10-3 with TRBJ2-4; D unclear. The CDR3 contains 16 residues. V was cut by 0 bases and J by 0 bases, with 9 bases left in between. Germline values: CDR1 ENHRY, CDR2 SYGVKD. The CDR3 loop reads CAISESGSLAKNIQYF. The CDR3 DNA is TGTGCCATCAGTGAGTCGGGCAGTTTAGCCAAAAACATTCAGTACTTC.